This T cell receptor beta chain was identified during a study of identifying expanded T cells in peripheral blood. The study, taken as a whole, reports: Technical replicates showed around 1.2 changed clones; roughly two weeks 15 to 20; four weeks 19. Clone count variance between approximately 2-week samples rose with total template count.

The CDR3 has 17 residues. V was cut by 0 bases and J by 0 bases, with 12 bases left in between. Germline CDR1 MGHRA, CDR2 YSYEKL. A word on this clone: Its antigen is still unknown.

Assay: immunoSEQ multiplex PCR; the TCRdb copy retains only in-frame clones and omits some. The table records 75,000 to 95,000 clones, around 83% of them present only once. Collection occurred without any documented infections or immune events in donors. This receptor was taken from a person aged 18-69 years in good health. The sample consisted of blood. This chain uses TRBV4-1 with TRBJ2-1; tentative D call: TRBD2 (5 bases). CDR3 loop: CASSQDSHGSSYNEQFF. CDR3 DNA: TGCGCCAGCAGCCAAGATTCCCATGGGAGCTCCTACAATGAGCAGTTCTTC.